A selection of T cell receptor beta chains follows, all from one sample in a study of T cell responses to AZD1222 COVID-19 vaccine. Repertoires were generated with immunoSEQ multiplex PCR, while TCRdb's copy carries only in-frame clones and drops some. The repertoire holds around 99,000 clones, approximately 86% seen once, with 5.2% in the top ten. This sample comprised peripheral blood, obtained on day 0 of AZD1222 vaccination. The receptors originated from an adult in good health. The CDR3 runs from the conserved cysteine through the conserved F or W. D genes are given only for firm matches. Rows give clone size only sometimes, using once, few, many, or a class for an expanded clone.

clone_size d_call j_call v_call cdr3_aa cdr3_nt
NA NA TRBJ1-1 TRBV7-2 CASSLAPTNTEAFF TGTGCCAGCAGCTTAGCTCCGACGAACACTGAAGCTTTCTTT
NA NA TRBJ1-2 TRBV10-3 CAISEFKGGYTF TGTGCCATCAGTGAGTTCAAGGGTGGCTACACCTTC
few NA TRBJ1-1 TRBV18 CASSPLQGEGEAFF TGTGCCAGCTCCCCTTTACAGGGAGAGGGTGAAGCTTTCTTT
NA TRBD1 TRBJ2-3 TRBV7-9 CASKDRVSTDTQYF TGTGCCAGCAAAGACAGGGTTAGCACAGATACGCAGTATTTT
NA NA TRBJ2-7 TRBV15 CATSRVGGYYEQYF TGTGCCACCAGCAGGGTCGGGGGCTACTACGAGCAGTACTTC
NA TRBD1 TRBJ1-3 TRBV3-1/TRBV3-2 CASSQGTGVGNTIYF TGTGCCAGCAGCCAAGGGACAGGGGTTGGAAACACCATATATTTT
NA TRBD2 TRBJ2-2 TRBV6-1 CASSVAGGYTGELFF TGTGCCAGCAGTGTAGCGGGAGGATACACCGGGGAGCTGTTTTTT
NA NA TRBJ2-3 TRBV29-1 CSVGKQGQSSTDTQYF TGCAGCGTTGGGAAACAAGGGCAATCTAGCACAGATACGCAGTATTTT
NA NA TRBJ2-6 TRBV7-2 CASSARDSGANVLTF TGTGCCAGCAGCGCAAGGGACTCTGGGGCCAACGTCCTGACTTTC
once NA TRBJ1-5 TRBV2 CASSARSGLGYNQPQHF TGTGCCAGCAGTGCCAGATCGGGGTTAGGGTACAATCAGCCCCAGCATTTT
NA TRBD2 TRBJ2-1 TRBV7-2 CASKTSGRAYNEQFF TGTGCCAGCAAAACTAGCGGGAGGGCTTACAATGAGCAGTTCTTC
NA TRBD1 TRBJ2-1 TRBV5-1 CASSPQLPGQGRGEQFF TGCGCCAGCAGCCCGCAACTGCCGGGACAGGGTCGAGGTGAGCAGTTCTTC
NA NA TRBJ2-2 TRBV6-2/TRBV6-3 CASSYAMTGNTGELFF TGTGCCAGCAGTTACGCGATGACAGGGAACACCGGGGAGCTGTTTTTT
NA TRBD2 TRBJ2-7 TRBV15 CATSRDREGRNEQYF TGTGCCACCAGCAGAGATCGGGAGGGGAGGAACGAGCAGTACTTC
NA NA TRBJ1-6 TRBV12-3/TRBV12-4 CASANGGSPLHF TGTGCCAGCGCCAATGGGGGGTCACCCCTCCACTTT
NA NA TRBJ2-3 TRBV6-5 CASSYSEISDTQYF TGTGCCAGCAGTTACTCCGAGATTTCAGATACGCAGTATTTT
once TRBD1 TRBJ2-7 TRBV6-2/TRBV6-3 CASSSVRGWSYEQYF TGTGCCAGCAGTTCGGTCAGGGGGTGGTCCTACGAGCAGTACTTC
few TRBD2 TRBJ2-1 TRBV5-1 CASSLERGAGEQFF TGCGCCAGCAGCTTGGAGCGGGGCGCGGGGGAGCAGTTCTTC
NA NA TRBJ1-1 TRBV6-6 CASSRNMNTEAFF TGTGCCAGCAGTAGGAATATGAACACTGAAGCTTTCTTT
NA NA TRBJ1-2 TRBV6-4 CASHLGKSPPESLGYTF TGTGCCAGCCATTTAGGAAAGAGCCCCCCGGAAAGCCTTGGCTACACCTTC
NA TRBD1 TRBJ1-5 TRBV6-6 CASRGTGSNQPQHF TGTGCCAGCAGGGGGACAGGGAGCAATCAGCCCCAGCATTTT
NA NA TRBJ2-7 TRBV2 CASSPARSSYEQYF TGTGCCAGCAGCCCAGCGAGGAGCTCCTACGAGCAGTACTTC
NA NA TRBJ1-3 TRBV7-3 CASSLTRSGNTIYF TGTGCCAGCAGCTTAACTCGCTCTGGAAACACCATATATTTT
NA TRBD1 TRBJ1-1 TRBV10-3 CAIRAGGGTEAFF TGTGCCATCAGAGCAGGGGGCGGCACTGAAGCTTTCTTT
NA TRBD1 TRBJ2-7 TRBV11-2 CASSLDGTDNYEQYF TGTGCCAGCAGCTTAGATGGGACAGACAACTACGAGCAGTACTTC
NA NA TRBJ2-7 TRBV4-1 CASSQEVGDSAYEQYF TGCGCCAGCAGCCAAGAAGTGGGGGATAGCGCCTACGAGCAGTACTTC
NA TRBD1 TRBJ1-1 TRBV5-1 CASTENGQGAWGEAFF TGCGCCAGCACAGAGAACGGACAGGGGGCTTGGGGTGAAGCTTTCTTT
NA NA TRBJ1-2 TRBV14 CASSQERGTNYGYTF TGTGCCAGCAGCCAGGAACGCGGGACTAACTATGGCTACACCTTC
few NA TRBJ1-4 TRBV19 CASSTIRLGDNEKLFF TGTGCCAGTAGTACGATAAGACTGGGGGATAATGAAAAACTGTTTTTT
NA TRBD2 TRBJ2-3 TRBV28 CASSPVPGASGSTDTQYF TGTGCCAGCAGCCCAGTCCCGGGGGCTAGCGGGAGCACAGATACGCAGTATTTT
NA TRBD1 TRBJ2-7 TRBV19 CASSTDRGGNEQYF TGTGCCAGTAGTACCGACAGGGGTGGGAACGAGCAGTACTTC
NA NA TRBJ1-1 TRBV11-2 CASSLGGRNTEAFF TGTGCCAGCAGCTTAGGGGGGCGCAACACTGAAGCTTTCTTT
NA NA TRBJ2-7 TRBV7-2 CASSLDLSGFPYEQYF TGTGCCAGCAGCTTAGATCTGTCAGGGTTTCCCTACGAGCAGTACTTC
NA NA TRBJ1-6 TRBV11-2 CASSFAGANSPLHF TGTGCCAGCAGCTTTGCAGGGGCTAATTCACCCCTCCACTTT
NA TRBD1 TRBJ1-6 TRBV6-5 CASSLQGSPLHF TGTGCCAGCAGTCTACAGGGGTCACCCCTCCACTTT
once TRBD1 TRBJ1-4 TRBV2 CAWPKPGQDSPGKLFF TGTGCCTGGCCGAAACCGGGACAGGATTCCCCTGGAAAACTGTTTTTT
NA TRBD2 TRBJ2-5 TRBV6-2/TRBV6-3 CASSLLSSGQETQYF TGTGCCAGCAGTCTACTCTCTAGCGGACAAGAGACCCAGTACTTC
NA TRBD1 TRBJ1-4 TRBV19 CASSLLDRAVNEKLFF TGTGCCAGTAGTCTACTCGACAGGGCAGTCAATGAAAAACTGTTTTTT
NA TRBD1 TRBJ1-5 TRBV18 CASSPQPGGDQPQHF TGTGCCAGCTCACCACAACCAGGGGGAGATCAGCCCCAGCATTTT
NA NA TRBJ1-1 TRBV7-9 CASSLTARDTEAFF TGTGCCAGCAGCTTAACCGCTCGCGACACTGAAGCTTTCTTT
few NA TRBJ1-6 TRBV19 CASSPSTGINSPLHF TGTGCCAGTAGTCCTTCGACGGGGATTAATTCACCCCTCCACTTT
NA NA TRBJ1-3 TRBV7-9 CASSLVGLGGDTIYF TGTGCCAGCAGCTTAGTCGGACTTGGAGGGGACACCATATATTTT